This T cell receptor (beta chain) was recovered during a study of neoadjuvant anti-PD-1 for oral cavity cancer. No culture or expansion preceded analysis of these blood cells. The V gene end was trimmed by 5 bases and the J gene end by 4 bases; junction bases not matched to a gene: 10. Germline CDR1 SEHNR, CDR2 FQNEAQ (reference sequence). The CDR3 loop spans 15 amino acids. Libraries were prepared by immunoSEQ multiplex PCR; TCRdb keeps only in-frame clonotypes and omits some of them. Among fewer than 20,000 clones listed, 66% were seen once. This clonotype was obtained from a person aged 35 to 85 with oral cavity squamous cell carcinoma. Sample: PBMCs, taken before nivolumab (anti-PD-1) treatment. This sequence joins TRBV7-9 and TRBJ1-1; 7 positions match TRBD1. The DNA of the CDR3 is TGTGCCAGCAGCCCCCAGGGACAGCCCTTCACTGAAGCTTTCTTT. Amino acid sequence: CASSPQGQPFTEAFF.